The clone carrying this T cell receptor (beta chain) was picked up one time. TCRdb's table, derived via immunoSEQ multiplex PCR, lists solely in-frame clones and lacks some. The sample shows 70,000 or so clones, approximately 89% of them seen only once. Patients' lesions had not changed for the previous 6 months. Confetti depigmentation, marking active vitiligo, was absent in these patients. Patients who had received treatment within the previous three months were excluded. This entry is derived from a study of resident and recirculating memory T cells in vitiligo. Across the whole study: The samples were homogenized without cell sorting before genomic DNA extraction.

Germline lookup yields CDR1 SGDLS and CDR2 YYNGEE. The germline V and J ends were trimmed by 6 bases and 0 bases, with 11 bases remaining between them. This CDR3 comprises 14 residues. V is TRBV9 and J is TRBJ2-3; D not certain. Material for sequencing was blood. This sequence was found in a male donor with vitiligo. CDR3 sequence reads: CASNLEVSTDTQYF. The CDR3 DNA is TGTGCCAGCAACCTAGAAGTTAGCACAGATACGCAGTATTTT.